A selection of T cell receptor beta chains follows, all from one sample in a study of regulatory and conventional T cells in RAG deficiency. Sequencing used immunoSEQ multiplex PCR; TCRdb keeps in-frame clones, though not all of them. The table records 30,000 to 40,000 clones, roughly 90% of them present only once. These data also featured in a second study, about regulatory T cells.

Sequencing was carried out using CD8+ T cells sorted from blood. These receptors came from a human donor in good health. CDR3s include the opening cysteine and the closing phenylalanine or tryptophan.

TRBJ2-7,TRBV7-2,CASSSLGGVKNYEQYF
TRBJ1-1,TRBV9,CASSVVADNTEAFF
TRBJ2-1,TRBV10-2,CASSATLVDNEQFF
TRBJ2-1,TRBV19,CASWSGSHNEQFF
TRBJ2-2,TRBV28,CASIRGLNTGELFF
TRBJ2-5,TRBV6-1,CASSENFGTGPLGTQYF
TRBJ1-1,TRBV18,CASSPNRVSNTEAFF
TRBJ2-3,TRBV25-1,CASSEWELGGDTQYF
TRBJ2-1,TRBV10-3,CAISEGQGFHEQFF
TRBJ2-3,TRBV7-2,CASSPSGGLGDTQYF
TRBJ2-5,TRBV6-1,CASSEVSGQGAAFQYF
TRBJ1-5,TRBV7-6,CASSLNLGQPQHF
TRBJ2-3,TRBV27,CASSSPGRTDTQYF
TRBJ2-5,TRBV7-6,CASSRGVLVTQYF
TRBJ1-2,TRBV29-1,CSVQPQGDPYGYTF
TRBJ2-5,TRBV5-1,CASSFSNVQETQYF
TRBJ2-1,TRBV4-1,CASSRVGGTTAYNEQFF
TRBJ2-5,TRBV11-2,CASSLVRETQYF
TRBJ2-1,TRBV6-5,CASSSLGADEQFF
TRBJ1-2,TRBV5-8,CASSLEQNYGYTF
TRBJ2-3,TRBV5-6,CASSFPTGGTDTQYF
TRBJ1-1,TRBV9,CASSVDGTGGTEAFF
TRBJ1-4,TRBV15,CATSRVIGFGKLFF
TRBJ2-7,TRBV9,CASANGSGVYEQYF
TRBJ2-5,TRBV7-9,CASSLPSGWGPETQYF
TRBJ2-3,TRBV2,CASGSGASTDTQYF
TRBJ1-3,TRBV11-2,CASSLTAGPGNTIYF
TRBJ1-2,TRBV28,CASSPGTGYLRDGYTF
TRBJ1-2,TRBV2,CASSESGGGYGYTF
TRBJ2-1,TRBV18,CASSRRLSGGSPNEQFF
TRBJ1-1,TRBV9,CASSAGQGNTEAFF
TRBJ2-2,TRBV19,CASSKGPRGAGELFF
TRBJ1-1,TRBV4-1,CASSQVAGIEAFF
TRBJ1-2,TRBV13,CASSTRQGSDYGYTF
TRBJ2-7,TRBV6-4,CASTRAGGEGTYEQYF
TRBJ1-5,TRBV6-1,CASNKGEYSNQPQHF
TRBJ2-3,TRBV6-4,CASSEAGSTDTQYF
TRBJ1-6,TRBV30,CAWSVWSNSPLHF
TRBJ1-2,TRBV13,CASSFRDRPYGYTF
TRBJ2-5,TRBV7-2,CASSLAPRSGGSQETQYF
TRBJ2-2,TRBV5-6,CASRDGPENWGGELFF
TRBJ1-4,TRBV2,CASSGDRGINEKLFF
TRBJ2-7,TRBV5-6,CASSPGGTGGTHLHEQYF
TRBJ2-7,TRBV29-1,CSVSRRGGLYF
TRBJ2-1,TRBV6-1,CASSEIFLNEQFF
TRBJ1-1,TRBV5-1,CASRRSSGIPTEAFF
TRBJ2-1,TRBV6-1,CASSSPAYNEQFF
TRBJ1-2,TRBV6-5,CASSYATPEGADGYTF
TRBJ1-2,TRBV7-9,CASSLYGGAEYGYTF
TRBJ2-5,TRBV7-2,CASSSIQDSRRYF
TRBJ1-5,TRBV28,CAISGAGQPQHF
TRBJ1-5,TRBV6-1,CASTGQGNSNQPQHF
TRBJ1-5,TRBV30,CAWSDGHSNQPQHF
TRBJ2-1,TRBV2,CASSDQGAPSNEQFF
TRBJ2-1,TRBV27,CASSPQRGNEQFF
TRBJ2-1,TRBV5-5,CASSFRLAGGSSYNEQFF
TRBJ1-2,TRBV5-1,CASSPNAGSANYGYTF
TRBJ2-7,TRBV6-1,CATNRAFYAHEQYF
TRBJ2-1,TRBV7-8,CASSWRLAGGRNEQFF
TRBJ1-1,TRBV10-3,CAISQDGEENTEAFF